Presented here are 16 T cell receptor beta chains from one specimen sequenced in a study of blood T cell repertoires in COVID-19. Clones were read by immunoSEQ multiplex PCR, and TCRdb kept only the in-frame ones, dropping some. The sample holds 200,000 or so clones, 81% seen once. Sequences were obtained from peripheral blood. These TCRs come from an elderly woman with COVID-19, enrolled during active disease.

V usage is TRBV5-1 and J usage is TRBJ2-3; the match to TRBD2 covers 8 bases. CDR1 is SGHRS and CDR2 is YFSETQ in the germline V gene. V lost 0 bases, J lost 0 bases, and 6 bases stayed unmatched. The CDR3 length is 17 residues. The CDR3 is CASSLALAGSSTDTQYF. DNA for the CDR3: TGCGCCAGCAGCTTGGCATTAGCGGGATCGAGCACAGATACGCAGTATTTT.

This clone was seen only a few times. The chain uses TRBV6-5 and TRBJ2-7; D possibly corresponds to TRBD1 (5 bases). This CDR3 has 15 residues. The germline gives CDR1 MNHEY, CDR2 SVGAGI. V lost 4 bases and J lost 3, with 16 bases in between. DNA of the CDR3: TGTGCCAGCAGTTCGGACCTGGGGCCTTTCTACGAGCAGTACTTC. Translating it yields CASSSDLGPFYEQYF.

The CDR3 nucleotides read TGCGCCAGCAGCCAAGGGGGGACAGGGAGTTACAATGAGCAGTTCTTC. Translated: CASSQGGTGSYNEQFF. The V call is TRBV4-1, the J call TRBJ2-1, with TRBD1 matching over 9 bases. The ends lost 1 base at V and 4 bases at J; junction bases unmatched: 5. Germline V lookup: CDR1 MGHRA, CDR2 YSYEKL. The CDR3 contains 16 residues.

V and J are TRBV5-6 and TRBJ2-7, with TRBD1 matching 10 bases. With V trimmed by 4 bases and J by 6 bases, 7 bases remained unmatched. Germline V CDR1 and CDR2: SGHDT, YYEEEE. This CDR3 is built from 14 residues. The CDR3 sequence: CASSLGQGRSEQYF. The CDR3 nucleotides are TGTGCCAGCAGCCTGGGACAGGGGAGGAGCGAGCAGTACTTC.

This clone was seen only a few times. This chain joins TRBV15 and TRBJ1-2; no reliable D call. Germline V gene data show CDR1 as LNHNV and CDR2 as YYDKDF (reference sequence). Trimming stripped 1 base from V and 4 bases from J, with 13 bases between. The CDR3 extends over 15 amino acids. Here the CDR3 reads CATSRGQVLGYGYTF. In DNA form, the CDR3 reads TGTGCCACCAGCAGAGGTCAGGTACTTGGCTATGGCTACACCTTC.

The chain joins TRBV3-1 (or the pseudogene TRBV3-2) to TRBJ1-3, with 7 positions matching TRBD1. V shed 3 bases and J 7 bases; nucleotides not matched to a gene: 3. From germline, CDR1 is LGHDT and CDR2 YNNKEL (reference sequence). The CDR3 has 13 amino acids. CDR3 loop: CASSQFRGNTIYF. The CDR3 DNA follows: TGTGCCAGCAGCCAGTTCAGGGGGAACACCATATATTTT.

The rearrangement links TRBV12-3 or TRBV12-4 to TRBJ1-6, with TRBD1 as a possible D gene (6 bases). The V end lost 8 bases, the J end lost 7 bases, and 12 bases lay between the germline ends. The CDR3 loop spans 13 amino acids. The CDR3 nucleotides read TGTGCCAGCTCAAGAAGGGGGAATTCACCCCTCCACTTT. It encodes CASSRRGNSPLHF.

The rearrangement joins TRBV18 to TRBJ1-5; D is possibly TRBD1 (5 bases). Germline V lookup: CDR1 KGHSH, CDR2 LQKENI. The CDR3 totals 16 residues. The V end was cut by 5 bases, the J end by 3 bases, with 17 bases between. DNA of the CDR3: TGTGCCAGCTCAGCTCGCGAGGAAGGGGCCAATCAGCCCCAGCATTTT. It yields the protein CASSAREEGANQPQHF.

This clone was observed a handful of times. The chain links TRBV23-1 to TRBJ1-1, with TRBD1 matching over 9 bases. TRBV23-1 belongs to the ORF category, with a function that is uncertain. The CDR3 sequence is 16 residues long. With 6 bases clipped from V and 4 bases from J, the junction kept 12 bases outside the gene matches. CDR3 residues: CASSPRTGGKGTEAFF. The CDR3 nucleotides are TGCGCCAGCAGCCCTCGAACAGGGGGCAAGGGCACTGAAGCTTTCTTT.

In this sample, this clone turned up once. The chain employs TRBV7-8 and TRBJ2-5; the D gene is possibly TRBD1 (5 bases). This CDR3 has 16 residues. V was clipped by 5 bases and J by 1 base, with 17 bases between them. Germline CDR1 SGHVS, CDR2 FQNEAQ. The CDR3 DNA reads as TGTGCCAGCAGCCACCCCCCAGCAGGGATCCAAGAGACCCAGTACTTC. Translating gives CASSHPPAGIQETQYF.

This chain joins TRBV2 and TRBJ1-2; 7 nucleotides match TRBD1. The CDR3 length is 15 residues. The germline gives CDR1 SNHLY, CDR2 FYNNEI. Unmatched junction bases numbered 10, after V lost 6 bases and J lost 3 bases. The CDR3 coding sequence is TGTGCCAGCAGAAGAAACTCAGGGGGATACTATGGCTACACCTTC. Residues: CASRRNSGGYYGYTF.

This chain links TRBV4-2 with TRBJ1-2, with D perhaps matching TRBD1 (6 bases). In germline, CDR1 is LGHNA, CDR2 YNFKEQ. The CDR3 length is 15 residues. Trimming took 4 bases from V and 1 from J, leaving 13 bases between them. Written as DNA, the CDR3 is TGTGCCAGCAGCCCCGGGACATTTCTTAACTATGGCTACACCTTC. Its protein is CASSPGTFLNYGYTF.

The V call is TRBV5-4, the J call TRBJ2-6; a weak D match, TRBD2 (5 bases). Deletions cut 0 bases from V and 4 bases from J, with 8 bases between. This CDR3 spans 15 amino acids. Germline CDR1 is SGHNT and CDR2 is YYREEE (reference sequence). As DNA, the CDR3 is TGTGCCAGCAGCTTGGGCGGGTGGGGGGCCAACGTCCTGACTTTC. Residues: CASSLGGWGANVLTF. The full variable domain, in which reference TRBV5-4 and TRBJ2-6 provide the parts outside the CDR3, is ETGVTQSPTHLIKTRGQQVTLRCSSQSGHNTVSWYQQALGQGPQFIFQYYREEENGRGNFPPRFSGLQFPNYSSELNVNALELDDSALYLCASSLGGWGANVLTFGAGSRLTVL.

CDR3 loop: CASEQGANEKLFF. In DNA form, the CDR3 reads TGTGCTAGTGAACAGGGAGCTAATGAAAAACTGTTTTTT. The chain is built from TRBV12-5 and TRBJ1-4; maybe TRBD1 (6 bases). Trimming stripped 7 bases from V and 3 bases from J, with 9 bases between. CDR1 and CDR2 (germline): LGHNT, FRNRAP. The length of the CDR3 is 13 residues.

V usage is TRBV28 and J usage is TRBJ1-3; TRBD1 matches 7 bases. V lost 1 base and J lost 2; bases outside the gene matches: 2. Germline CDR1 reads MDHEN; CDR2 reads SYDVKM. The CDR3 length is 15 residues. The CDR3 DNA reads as TGTGCCAGCAGTTTATTAACAGGGGCTGGAAACACCATATATTTT. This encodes CASSLLTGAGNTIYF.

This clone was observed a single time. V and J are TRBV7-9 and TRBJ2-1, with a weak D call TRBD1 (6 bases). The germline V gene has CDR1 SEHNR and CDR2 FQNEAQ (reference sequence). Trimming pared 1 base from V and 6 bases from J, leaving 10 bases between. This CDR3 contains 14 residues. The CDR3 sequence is CASSLEQGTNEQFF. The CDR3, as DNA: TGTGCCAGCAGCTTAGAGCAGGGGACCAATGAGCAGTTCTTC. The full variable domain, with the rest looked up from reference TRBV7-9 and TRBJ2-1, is DTGVSQNPRHKITKRGQNVTFRCDPISEHNRLYWYRQTLGQGPEFLTYFQNEAQLEKSRLLSDRFSAERPKGSFSTLEIQRTEQGDSAMYLCASSLEQGTNEQFFGPGTRLTVL.